What follows describes a single T cell receptor (beta chain). This entry is derived from a study of cytomegalovirus exposure and HLA in healthy donors. PCR employed 60 Vbeta and 13 Jbeta primers. This table comes from immunoSEQ multiplex PCR, and its TCRdb copy is limited to in-frame clones, with some not included. The sample consists of over 100,000 clones, 74% of them appearing once. The sample comprised PBMCs. This receptor was obtained from a man aged 35 to 55 in good health and CMV-seropositive.

CDR3 coding DNA: TGTGCCACCAGCACTCGACTGAGGCGAACTGAAGCTTTCTTT. Translation gives CATSTRLRRTEAFF. V and J are TRBV15 and TRBJ1-1; D is uncertain. V lost 4 bases, J lost 5 bases, and 14 bases lay in between. The CDR3 sequence is 14 residues long. CDR1 and CDR2 (germline): LNHNV, YYDKDF (reference sequence).